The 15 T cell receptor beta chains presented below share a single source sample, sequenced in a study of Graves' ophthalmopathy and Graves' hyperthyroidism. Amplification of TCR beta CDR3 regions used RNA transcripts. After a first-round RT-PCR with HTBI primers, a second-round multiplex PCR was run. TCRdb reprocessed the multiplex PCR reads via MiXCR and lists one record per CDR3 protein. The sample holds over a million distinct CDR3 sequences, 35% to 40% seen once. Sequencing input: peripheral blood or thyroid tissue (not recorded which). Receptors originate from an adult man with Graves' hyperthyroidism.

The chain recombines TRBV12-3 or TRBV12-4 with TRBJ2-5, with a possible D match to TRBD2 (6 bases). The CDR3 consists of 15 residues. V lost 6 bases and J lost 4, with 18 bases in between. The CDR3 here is CASRHDPRGGETQYF. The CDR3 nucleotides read TGTGCCAGCAGGCACGACCCCCGGGGAGGAGAGACCCAGTACTTC.

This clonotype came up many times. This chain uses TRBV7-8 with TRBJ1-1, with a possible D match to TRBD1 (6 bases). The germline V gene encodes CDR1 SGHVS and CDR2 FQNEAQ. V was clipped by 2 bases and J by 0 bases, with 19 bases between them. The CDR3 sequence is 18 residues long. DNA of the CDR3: TGTGCCAGCAGCTTAAAACAGGGCGCCCAGGACATGAACACTGAAGCTTTCTTT. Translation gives CASSLKQGAQDMNTEAFF.

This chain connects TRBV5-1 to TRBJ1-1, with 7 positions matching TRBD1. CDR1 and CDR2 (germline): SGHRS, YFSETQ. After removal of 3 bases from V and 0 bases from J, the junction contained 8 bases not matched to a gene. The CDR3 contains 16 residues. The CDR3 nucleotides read TGCGCCAGCAGCTCCATCCCGGGACAGATGAACACTGAAGCTTTCTTT. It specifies CASSSIPGQMNTEAFF.

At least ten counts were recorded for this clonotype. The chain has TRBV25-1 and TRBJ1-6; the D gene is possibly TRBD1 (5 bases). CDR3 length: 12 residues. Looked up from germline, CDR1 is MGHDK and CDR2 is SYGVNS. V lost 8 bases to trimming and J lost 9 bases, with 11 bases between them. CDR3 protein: CASGARGSPLHF. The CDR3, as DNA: TGTGCCAGCGGGGCTCGGGGTTCACCCCTCCACTTT.

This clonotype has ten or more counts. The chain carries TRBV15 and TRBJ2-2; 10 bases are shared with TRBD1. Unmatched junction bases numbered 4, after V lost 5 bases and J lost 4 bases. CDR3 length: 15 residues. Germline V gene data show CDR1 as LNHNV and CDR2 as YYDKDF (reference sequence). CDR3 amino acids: CATSGGQGTTGELFF. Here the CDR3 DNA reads TGTGCCACCAGCGGGGGACAGGGGACCACCGGGGAGCTGTTTTTT.

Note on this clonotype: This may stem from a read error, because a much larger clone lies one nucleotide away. The CDR3 coding sequence is TGTGCCAGCAGCCCGACCGCCAACTTCCCCTACGAGCAGTACTTC. It codes for CASSPTANFPYEQYF. The J gene is TRBJ2-7, the V gene TRBV7-6; no firm D call. The length of the CDR3 is 15 residues. V lost 5 bases and J lost 2, with 16 bases in between. CDR1 is SGHVS and CDR2 is FNYEAQ in the germline V gene. The entire variable domain, with the rest obtained from reference TRBV7-6 and TRBJ2-7, is as follows: GAGVSQSPRYKVTKRGQDVALRCDPISGHVSLYWYRQALGQGPEFLTYFNYEAQQDKSGLPNDRFSAERPEGSISTLTIQRTEQRDSAMYRCASSPTANFPYEQYFGPGTRLTVT.

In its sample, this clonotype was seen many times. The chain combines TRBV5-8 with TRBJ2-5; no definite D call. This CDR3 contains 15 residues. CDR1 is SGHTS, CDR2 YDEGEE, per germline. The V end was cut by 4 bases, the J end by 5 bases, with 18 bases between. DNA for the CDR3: TGTGCCAGCAGCAACGGAAGGGATTGGCGTGAGACCCAGTACTTC. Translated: CASSNGRDWRETQYF. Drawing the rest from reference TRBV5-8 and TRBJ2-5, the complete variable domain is EAGVTQSPTHLIKTRGQQATLRCSPISGHTSVYWYQQALGLGLQFLLWYDEGEERNRGNFPPRFSGRQFPNYSSELNVNALELEDSALYLCASSNGRDWRETQYFGPGTRLLVL.

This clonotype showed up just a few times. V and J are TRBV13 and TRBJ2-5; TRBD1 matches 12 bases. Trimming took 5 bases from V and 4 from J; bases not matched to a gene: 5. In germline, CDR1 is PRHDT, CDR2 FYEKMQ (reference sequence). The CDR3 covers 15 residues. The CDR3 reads CASSNWDRGRETQYF. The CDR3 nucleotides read TGTGCCAGCAGCAACTGGGACAGGGGGCGAGAGACCCAGTACTTC.

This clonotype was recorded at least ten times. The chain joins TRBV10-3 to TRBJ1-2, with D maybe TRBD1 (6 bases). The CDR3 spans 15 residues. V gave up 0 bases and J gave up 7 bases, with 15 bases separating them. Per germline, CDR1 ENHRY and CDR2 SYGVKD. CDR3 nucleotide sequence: TGTGCCATCAGTGAGTCGAGGGGGGAAGCCACTGGCTACACCTTC. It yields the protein CAISESRGEATGYTF.

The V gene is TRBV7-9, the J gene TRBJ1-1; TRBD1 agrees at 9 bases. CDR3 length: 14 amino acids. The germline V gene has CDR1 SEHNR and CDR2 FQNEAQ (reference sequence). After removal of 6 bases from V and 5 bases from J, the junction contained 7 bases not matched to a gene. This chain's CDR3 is CASRQGTGSTEAFF. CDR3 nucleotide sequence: TGTGCCAGCAGACAGGGGACAGGGTCGACTGAAGCTTTCTTT.

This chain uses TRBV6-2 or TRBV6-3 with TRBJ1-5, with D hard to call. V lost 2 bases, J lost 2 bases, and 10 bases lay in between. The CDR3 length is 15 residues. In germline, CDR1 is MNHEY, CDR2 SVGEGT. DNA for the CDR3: TGTGCCAGCAGTTACGGTGAGGTTGGCAATCAGCCCCAGCATTTT. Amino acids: CASSYGEVGNQPQHF.

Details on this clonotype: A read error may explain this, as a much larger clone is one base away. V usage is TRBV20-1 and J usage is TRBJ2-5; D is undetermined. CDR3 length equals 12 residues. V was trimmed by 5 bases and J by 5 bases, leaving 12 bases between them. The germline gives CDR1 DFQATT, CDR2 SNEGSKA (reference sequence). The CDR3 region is CSAERVMETQYF. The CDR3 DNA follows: TGCAGTGCTGAAAGGGTGATGGAGACCCAGTACTTC.

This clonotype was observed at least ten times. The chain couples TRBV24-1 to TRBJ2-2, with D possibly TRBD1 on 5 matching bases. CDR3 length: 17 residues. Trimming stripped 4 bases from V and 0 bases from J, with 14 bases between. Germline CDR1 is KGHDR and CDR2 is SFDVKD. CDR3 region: CATSDRDRAANTGELFF. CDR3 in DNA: TGTGCCACCAGTGACCGAGACAGAGCCGCGAACACCGGGGAGCTGTTTTTT.

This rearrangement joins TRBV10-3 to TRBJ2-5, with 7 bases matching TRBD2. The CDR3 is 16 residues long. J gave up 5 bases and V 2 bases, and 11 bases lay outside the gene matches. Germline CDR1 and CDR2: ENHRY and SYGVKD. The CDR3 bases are TGTGCCATCAGTGAGCTAAGGCTAGCGGAGCCCGAGACCCAGTACTTC. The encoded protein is CAISELRLAEPETQYF.

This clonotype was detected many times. The CDR3 region has the DNA TGTGCCAGCAGCAATGAGAACACTGAAGCTTTCTTT. Translated, it gives CASSNENTEAFF. V and J are TRBV5-6 and TRBJ1-1; D unclear. V lost 4 bases, J lost 1 base, and 5 bases lay in between. The CDR3 has 12 residues. Germline CDR1 is SGHDT and CDR2 is YYEEEE.